The rows below give T cell receptor beta chains drawn from one sample of a study of response to subunit inactivated influenza vaccine. TCRdb reprocessed the RT-PCR reads with MiXCR, giving one entry per CDR3 protein. The table includes 450,000 to 700,000 distinct CDR3 sequences, 12% to 15% detected once. The sample consisted of PBMCs from blood, taken 11 to 12 days after vaccination. These receptors came from a man aged 50-60 years who received an inactivated influenza vaccine. The CDR3 runs from the conserved cysteine through the conserved F or W. A D gene is named only where the DNA matches it firmly. Only part of the rows carry a size: once, few, many, or a class if the clone is expanded.

clone_size j_call d_call v_call cdr3_nt cdr3_aa
few TRBJ2-4 . TRBV5-1 TGCGCCAGCAGCTTGAGCAGGGCCTTGGACATTCAGTACTTC CASSLSRALDIQYF
many TRBJ2-3 TRBD2 TRBV7-9 TGTGCCAGCAGCTCAGGACTAGCCTATGATACGCAGTATTTT CASSSGLAYDTQYF
. TRBJ1-2 . TRBV28 TGTGCCAGCAGCCCTGACATCTTACTAGGTGGCTACACCTTC CASSPDILLGGYTF
few TRBJ2-3 . TRBV3-1 TGTGCCAGCAGCCCATGGGACGGCCATACGCAGTATTTT CASSPWDGHTQYF
. TRBJ1-1 . TRBV2 TGTGCCAGCAGTCGGAAGAACACTGAAGCTTTCTTT CASSRKNTEAFF
many TRBJ2-7 TRBD1 TRBV10-3 TGTGCCATCACCAAGGGACAGACCTACGAGCAGTACTTC CAITKGQTYEQYF
. TRBJ2-3 . TRBV2 TGTGCCAGCAGTGAAAACAGGGTAGGGGCAGATACGCAGTATTTT CASSENRVGADTQYF
few TRBJ2-5 TRBD1 TRBV5-1 TGCGCCAGCGGACAGGGGGCTTGGGAGACCCAGTACTTC CASGQGAWETQYF
. TRBJ2-7 . TRBV9 TGTGCCAGCAGCGCCGGGGGGCCTTTGGAGCAGTACTTC CASSAGGPLEQYF
few TRBJ2-5 . TRBV6-2/TRBV6-3 TGTGCCAGCAGCTTATACGGGACTGAACAAGAGACCCAGTACTTC CASSLYGTEQETQYF
. TRBJ2-7 . TRBV6-5 TGTGCCAGCAGTTACTCGGAGGCTAGATTCTACGAGCAGTACTTC CASSYSEARFYEQYF
. TRBJ1-5 . TRBV5-1 TGCGCCAGCAGCGAGGACGGATATAGCAATCAGCCCCAGCATTTT CASSEDGYSNQPQHF
. TRBJ2-1 TRBD2 TRBV5-1 TGCGCCAGCAATAGCGGGGATGCCTACAATGAGCAGTTCTTC CASNSGDAYNEQFF
many TRBJ2-7 TRBD1 TRBV3-1 TGTGCCAGCAGCCAGACAGGGTGGGACTACGAGCAGTACTTC CASSQTGWDYEQYF
. TRBJ2-1 TRBD2 TRBV7-9 TGTGCCAGCAGCTTAGAGGGGACGGGGGGAAATGAGCAGTTCTTC CASSLEGTGGNEQFF
many TRBJ1-1 . TRBV5-5 TGTGCCAGCAGCTACAACACGGCCTATTCGGCTTTCTTT CASSYNTAYSAFF
. TRBJ2-1 . TRBV4-3 TGCGCCAGCAGCCAAGAACTAGCTAATGAGCAGTTCTTC CASSQELANEQFF
few TRBJ2-2 TRBD1 TRBV2 TGTGCCAGCTGCAACGCCGGGACAGGGAATCCCGGGGAGCTGTTTTTT CASCNAGTGNPGELFF
few TRBJ2-3 . TRBV5-1 TGCGCCAGCAGCCGATCTTCGACGGCAGATACGCAGTATTTT CASSRSSTADTQYF
many TRBJ2-7 TRBD1 TRBV28 TGTGCCAGCAGTGGGGCCGGCAGGGGGCTTTACGAGCAGTACTTC CASSGAGRGLYEQYF
few TRBJ1-6 . TRBV7-2 TGTGCCAGCAGCTTAGCGCGTCAGGGTTCACCCCTCCACTTT CASSLARQGSPLHF
many TRBJ2-5 . TRBV29-1 TGCAGCGTCGCGGGGAGCGAAACCATACAAGAGACCCAGTACTTC CSVAGSETIQETQYF
. TRBJ1-4 . TRBV18 TGTGCCAGCTCACCACGACAGGCCCAGCTCACTAATGAAAAACTGTTTTTT CASSPRQAQLTNEKLFF
few TRBJ1-6 . TRBV29-1 TGCAGCGTTGAAGTGGCAGATAATTCACCCCTCCACTTT CSVEVADNSPLHF
few TRBJ2-7 TRBD2 TRBV29-1 TGCAGCCACCCCCTCCCCGGGACTAGCGGGAGTTTCCCCTCCTACGAGCAGTACTTC CSHPLPGTSGSFPSYEQYF
few TRBJ2-1 . TRBV2 TGTGCCAGCAGTCTGCAGGGGGGCTACAATGAGCAGTTCTTC CASSLQGGYNEQFF
. TRBJ2-5 . TRBV12-3/TRBV12-4 TGTGCCAGTAGCGGCTCGACATTTGTGGAGACCCAGTACTTC CASSGSTFVETQYF
few TRBJ2-7 . TRBV12-3/TRBV12-4 TGTGCCAGCAGTTTAGGACGACCCTGGGGCGAGCAGTACTTC CASSLGRPWGEQYF
. TRBJ1-4 TRBD1 TRBV2 TGTGCCAGCAGACCCGGGACAGGGGTTAATGAAAAACTGTTTTTT CASRPGTGVNEKLFF
. TRBJ2-5 TRBD2 TRBV11-3 TGTGCCAGCAGCTTTAGCGGGTGGGAGACCCAGTACTTC CASSFSGWETQYF
few TRBJ2-1 . TRBV6-2/TRBV6-3 TGTGCCAGCAGTTCCTCCTGGGAGCAGTTCTTC CASSSSWEQFF
. TRBJ1-1 . TRBV18 TGTGCCAGCTCACCTTACAGAGACATGAACACTGAAGCTTTCTTT CASSPYRDMNTEAFF